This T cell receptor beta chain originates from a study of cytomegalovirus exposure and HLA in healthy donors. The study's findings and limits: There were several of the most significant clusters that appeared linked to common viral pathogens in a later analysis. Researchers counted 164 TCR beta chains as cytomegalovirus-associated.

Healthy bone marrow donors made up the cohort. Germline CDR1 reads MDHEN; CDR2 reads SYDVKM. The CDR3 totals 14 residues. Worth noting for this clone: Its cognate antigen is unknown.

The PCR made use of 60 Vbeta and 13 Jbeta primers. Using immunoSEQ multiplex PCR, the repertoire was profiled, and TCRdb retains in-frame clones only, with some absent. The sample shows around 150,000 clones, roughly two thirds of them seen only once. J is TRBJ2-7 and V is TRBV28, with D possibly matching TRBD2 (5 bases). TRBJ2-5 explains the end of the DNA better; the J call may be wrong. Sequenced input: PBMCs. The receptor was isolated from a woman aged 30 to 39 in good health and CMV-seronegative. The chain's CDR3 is CASSFSAVEETQYF. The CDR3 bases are TGTGCCAGCAGTTTTTCAGCGGTCGAAGAGACCCAGTACTTC.